These 9 T cell receptor beta chains originate from one sample sequenced in a study of T cells after yellow fever vaccination. MiXCR, applied by TCRdb to the 5' RACE reads, yields one record per CDR3 protein. The sample includes about 13,000 distinct CDR3 sequences, 4.9% of them seen just once. This material consisted of PBMCs, either bulk or a sorted T-cell subset (CD4+, CD8+, memory, or dextramer-sorted; not recorded which), taken 45 days after the yellow fever booster vaccination. The receptors were gathered from a man aged 30 to 39 who received the YFV17D yellow fever vaccine.

This clonotype was seen ten or more times. The chain uses TRBV20-1 and TRBJ2-5; the D gene is possibly TRBD2 (6 bases). Trimming shortened V by 6 bases and J by 2 bases, and 10 bases separated the two germline ends. Per germline, CDR1 DFQATT and CDR2 SNEGSKA (reference sequence). The CDR3 has 12 amino acids. CDR3: CSARGLQETQYF. For the CDR3, the DNA is TGCAGTGCAAGGGGACTTCAAGAGACCCAGTACTTC.

This clonotype was recorded at least ten times. This sequence joins TRBV15 and TRBJ2-2; TRBD1 matches 8 bases. The germline V gene encodes CDR1 LNHNV and CDR2 YYDKDF (reference sequence). This CDR3 is built from 14 residues. Trimming cost V 8 bases and J 4 bases; bases outside gene matches: 6. The CDR3 coding sequence is TGTGCCACCTACGGACAGGGCGGCACCGGGGAGCTGTTTTTT. This encodes CATYGQGGTGELFF. The complete variable domain, with remaining parts taken from reference TRBV15 and TRBJ2-2, reads DAMVIQNPRYQVTQFGKPVTLSCSQTLNHNVMYWYQQKSSQAPKLLFHYYDKDFNNEADTPDNFQSRRPNTSFCFLDIRSPGLGDTAMYLCATYGQGGTGELFFGEGSRLTVL.

In this sample, this clonotype turned up many times. V gene TRBV9 combines with J gene TRBJ2-2; D uncertain. Germline CDR1 is SGDLS and CDR2 is YYNGEE. Trimming removed 3 bases at V and 1 base at J, with 7 bases between. CDR3 length equals 14 residues. DNA for the CDR3: TGTGCCAGCAGCGATTGGAGGAACACCGGGGAGCTGTTTTTT. Protein: CASSDWRNTGELFF.

Points on this clonotype: Since a much larger clone is just one base distant, this may be a read error. The chain employs TRBV6-5 and TRBJ2-1, with a tentative D call TRBD2 (6 bases). Germline V lookup: CDR1 MNHEY, CDR2 SVGAGI. This CDR3 spans 16 amino acids. CDR3 sequence reads: CASSYSIAESYNEQLF. The CDR3 coding sequence is TGTGCCAGCAGTTACTCGATAGCGGAGTCCTACAATGAGCAGTTATTC.

This clonotype has ten or more counts. The chain employs TRBV28 and TRBJ2-5; 7 bases fit TRBD2. The CDR3 has 15 residues. After removal of 3 bases from V and 4 bases from J, the junction contained 8 bases not matched to a gene. Germline V gene sequence: CDR1 MDHEN, CDR2 SYDVKM. CDR3 amino acids: CASSFWRESGETQYF. The DNA for the CDR3 is TGTGCCAGCAGTTTCTGGCGGGAGTCGGGAGAGACCCAGTACTTC.

This clonotype was detected many times. The chain joins TRBV7-6 to TRBJ2-7; 8 bases map to TRBD1. This CDR3 region has 15 residues. Per germline, CDR1 SGHVS and CDR2 FNYEAQ. Trimming removed 1 base from V and 4 bases from J; junction bases left unmatched: 6. The chain's CDR3 is CASSLGGTGNYEQYF. The CDR3 coding sequence is TGTGCCAGCAGCTTAGGAGGGACAGGAAATTACGAGCAGTACTTC.

At least ten counts were recorded for this clonotype. The chain couples TRBV20-1 to TRBJ2-1, with TRBD1 as a possible D gene (5 bases). Germline V gene data show CDR1 as DFQATT and CDR2 as SNEGSKA (reference sequence). Trimming removed 0 bases from V and 0 bases from J, with 6 bases in between. The CDR3 sequence is 14 residues long. The CDR3 region has the DNA TGCAGTGCTAGAGATAGGGGCTCCTACAATGAGCAGTTCTTC. Translated: CSARDRGSYNEQFF.

In its sample, this clonotype was seen many times. The chain couples TRBV19 to TRBJ2-3, with D uncertain. Germline V gene data show CDR1 as LNHDA and CDR2 as SQIVND (reference sequence). V was shortened by 5 bases and J by 3 bases, with 6 bases between the two germline ends. CDR3 length: 12 residues. CDR3 region: CASSLRTDTQYF. Here the CDR3 DNA reads TGTGCCAGTAGTCTCCGAACAGATACGCAGTATTTT.

This clonotype was counted ten times or more. The rearrangement joins TRBV7-2 to TRBJ2-7; D is perhaps TRBD2 (5 bases). Germline CDR1 is SGHTA and CDR2 is FQGNSA. V lost 1 base to trimming and J lost 3 bases, with 10 bases between them. This CDR3 comprises 14 residues. The CDR3 DNA reads as TGTGCCAGCAGCTTAGGAGGGAGCCTCTACGAGCAGTACTTC. It yields the protein CASSLGGSLYEQYF.